The next 4 T cell receptor beta chains were all read from a single sample in a study of tumor and adjacent non-tumor tissue in lung cancer. This sample's RNA came from whole unsorted tissue. A modified ARM-PCR protocol with three rounds of nested PCR amplified TCRbeta. TCRdb re-called the multiplex PCR reads through MiXCR, storing one row per CDR3 protein. The sample has 100,000 to 150,000 distinct CDR3 sequences; around three fifths are singletons. Source material: lung tumor tissue. The receptors were gathered from a young man with non-small cell lung cancer.

This clonotype was observed a handful of times. A much larger clone lies one base from this, so it may be a read error. This rearrangement joins TRBV6-5 to TRBJ2-7; 10 nucleotides agree with TRBD2. V trimming: 4 bases; J trimming: 6 bases; junction bases outside the gene matches: 9. The CDR3 runs 15 residues. Per the germline V gene, CDR1 is MNHEY and CDR2 is SVGAGI. As DNA, the CDR3 is TGTGCCAGCAGTTGGTCTTCTAGCGGGAGCTGCGAGCAGTACTTC. It encodes CASSWSSSGSCEQYF.

This clonotype was seen repeatedly, ten times or more. V gene TRBV20-1 combines with J gene TRBJ1-5; 7 bases match TRBD1. After removal of 6 bases from V and 4 bases from J, the junction contained 6 bases not matched to a gene. From germline, CDR1 is DFQATT and CDR2 SNEGSKA (reference sequence). There are 13 residues in the CDR3. The CDR3 loop reads CSAQGQPNQPQHF. DNA of the CDR3: TGCAGTGCCCAGGGACAGCCAAATCAGCCCCAGCATTTT.

This clonotype was found once. Just one base apart from a much larger clone, this may be a read error. V and J are TRBV6-2 or TRBV6-3 and TRBJ2-1; D gene uncertain. Trimming cost V 7 bases and J 2 bases, with 9 bases left between them. This CDR3 comprises 13 residues. Germline CDR1 reads MNHEY; CDR2 reads SVGEGT. The CDR3 sequence is CASTQTPYNEQFF. The DNA of the CDR3 is TGTGCCAGCACCCAAACACCCTACAATGAGCAGTTCTTC.

As to this clonotype: A read error may be the cause here, since a much bigger clone is one base away. The chain carries TRBV12-3 or TRBV12-4 and TRBJ2-2, with TRBD2 identical over 8 bases. V was pared by 6 bases and J by 7 bases, with 10 bases of the junction left unmatched. The CDR3 has 15 residues. The CDR3 loop is CASRLPGLGSGELFF. CDR3 DNA sequence: TGTGCCAGCAGACTACCGGGACTAGGAAGCGGGGAGCTGTTTTTT.